This T cell receptor beta chain was sequenced in a study of blood T cell repertoires in COVID-19. The table came from immunoSEQ multiplex PCR; TCRdb's copy has only in-frame clones and leaves some out. This table holds 200,000 to 250,000 clones, 70% to 85% found once. The receptor comes from a man between 60 and 70 years old who had recovered from COVID-19. The sequencing input was PBMCs or T cells enriched from blood (not recorded which).

The CDR3 nucleotides read TGTGCCAGCAGCTTTCAGGGTGAAAAACTGTTTTTT. Protein: CASSFQGEKLFF. The V and J genes are TRBV7-9 and TRBJ1-4; D might be TRBD1 (5 bases). The V and J ends lost 3 bases and 7 bases respectively, with 6 bases between them. The CDR3 length is 12 residues. Looked up from germline, CDR1 is SEHNR and CDR2 is FQNEAQ (reference sequence).